This section outlines one T cell receptor beta chain sequence together with its context. This CDR3 contains 15 residues. Germline V gene sequence: CDR1 SGDLS, CDR2 YYNGEE. V was cut by 0 bases and J by 0 bases, with 9 bases left in between. PCR employed 60 Vbeta and 13 Jbeta primers. The data were produced by immunoSEQ multiplex PCR, yet TCRdb's version contains in-frame clones alone and is incomplete. This sample yields some 150,000 clones, of which more than 70% are seen a single time; just over 4.5% belongs to the top ten. The data derive from a study of cytomegalovirus exposure and HLA in healthy donors.

The TCR sequence derives from a woman between 50 and 59 years old in good health and CMV-seropositive. The genes are TRBV9 and TRBJ1-1; D is undetermined. Sequences were obtained from PBMCs. CDR3 region: CASSVAPGVNTEAFF. DNA of the CDR3: TGTGCCAGCAGCGTAGCGCCGGGAGTGAACACTGAAGCTTTCTTT.